The rows below give T cell receptor beta chains drawn from one sample of a study of PD-1 blockade in classical Hodgkin lymphoma. TCRdb keeps only in-frame clones here, not all; method: immunoSEQ multiplex PCR. The data show approximately 99,000 clones, 80% to 90% seen once. Sample: peripheral blood mononuclear cells (PBMCs), taken before the second cycle of nivolumab. The origin of the receptors is a human donor with classical Hodgkin lymphoma. The conserved cysteine and the conserved F or W are not part of the CDR3 here. Fields, in order: clone size, V gene, J gene, CDR3 protein. Rows give clone size only sometimes, using once, few, many, or a class for an expanded clone.

>.|TRBV6-1|TRBJ2-1
ASSETLYNEQF
>.|TRBV7-2|TRBJ2-7
ASSATGGVQY
>.|TRBV6-5|TRBJ1-1
ATSRGNTEAF
>.|TRBV30|TRBJ2-2
AWSGDFSTGELF
>.|TRBV4-3|.
ASSQWVGLAGDPYEQY
>.|TRBV9|TRBJ2-1
ASSPGVVYNEQF
>.|TRBV7-8|TRBJ1-1
ASSWELNTEAF
>once|TRBV19|TRBJ2-3
ASNRKAASTDTQY
>.|TRBV5-4|TRBJ2-7
ASSLRSGGASYEQY
>.|TRBV30|TRBJ2-7
AWREWTQQY
>.|TRBV19|TRBJ2-5
ASSRTSGEETQY
>few|TRBV5-1|TRBJ2-3
ASSLTSGSSHTQY
>.|TRBV4-1|TRBJ2-7
ASSQDLAGGSYEQY
>.|TRBV2|TRBJ2-5
ASKQETQY
>.|TRBV6-5|TRBJ1-1
ASSYSYTLEAF
>.|TRBV6-5|TRBJ2-1
ASSFVSGRPYNEQF
>once|TRBV11-2|TRBJ2-1
ASSSTRTSGRRNEQF
>.|TRBV9|TRBJ1-2
ASSVGMEAGGRDGYT
>.|TRBV7-9|TRBJ2-7
ASSLRPDEQY
>.|TRBV6-6|TRBJ2-7
ASSYGGEPLSEQY
>.|TRBV19|TRBJ2-5
ASSIDPGFRETQY
>.|TRBV11-3|TRBJ2-5
ASSLGRDLLETQY
>.|TRBV5-8|TRBJ2-7
ASSPKGRGQSSYEQY
>.|TRBV4-3|TRBJ1-2
ASSQGRGLGNYGYT
>.|TRBV30|TRBJ2-1
AWSPGLAIYNEQF
>.|TRBV7-9|TRBJ1-2
ASSPNRDGFYGYT
>once|TRBV27|TRBJ2-1
ASSWIAGGHEQF
>.|TRBV5-1|TRBJ2-3
ASSPQGTSTDTQY